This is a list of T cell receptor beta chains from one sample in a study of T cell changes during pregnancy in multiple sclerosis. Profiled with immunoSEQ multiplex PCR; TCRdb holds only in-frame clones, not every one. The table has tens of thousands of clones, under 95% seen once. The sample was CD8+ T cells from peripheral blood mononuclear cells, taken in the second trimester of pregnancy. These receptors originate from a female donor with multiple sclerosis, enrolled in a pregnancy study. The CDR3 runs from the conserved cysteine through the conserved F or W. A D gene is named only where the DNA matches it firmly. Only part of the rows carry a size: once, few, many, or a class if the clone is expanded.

CSAEPGQGRKSGYTF,TGCAGCGCCGAACCGGGACAGGGGCGGAAGTCTGGCTACACCTTC,TRBJ1-2,TRBD1,-,TRBV29-1
CASPFPVGYTF,TGTGCCAGCCCCTTCCCTGTCGGCTACACCTTC,TRBJ1-2,-,-,TRBV7-9
CATSGGGTEAFF,TGTGCCACCTCCGGGGGGGGCACTGAAGCTTTCTTT,TRBJ1-1,-,-,TRBV27
CASSLNGASGEGTDTQYF,TGTGCCAGCAGCTTAAATGGAGCTAGCGGGGAGGGCACAGATACGCAGTATTTT,TRBJ2-3,TRBD2,once,TRBV7-3
CASSVYSSQETQYF,TGTGCCAGCAGCGTGTACAGTTCCCAAGAGACCCAGTACTTC,TRBJ2-5,-,once,TRBV9
CASSQLAGGRDTQYF,TGCGCCAGCAGCCAGCTAGCGGGGGGGCGAGATACGCAGTATTTT,TRBJ2-3,TRBD2,-,TRBV4-3
CASSSSGGALYNEQFF,TGTGCCAGCAGCTCGAGCGGGGGGGCACTCTACAATGAGCAGTTCTTC,TRBJ2-1,TRBD2,-,TRBV5-6
CASSEGAGDGQETQYF,TGTGCCAGCAGTGAAGGAGCGGGGGATGGACAAGAGACCCAGTACTTC,TRBJ2-5,TRBD2,-,TRBV6-4
CAISQDRGYYGYTF,TGTGCCATCAGCCAGGACAGGGGATACTATGGCTACACCTTC,TRBJ1-2,TRBD1,-,TRBV10-3
CAWSGGRGGEQFF,TGTGCCTGGAGTGGGGGAAGGGGAGGTGAGCAGTTCTTC,TRBJ2-1,-,once,TRBV30
CASSQDRDEQFF,TGCGCCAGCAGCCAAGACCGAGATGAGCAGTTCTTC,TRBJ2-1,-,-,TRBV4-1
CASRVQGVNTEAFF,TGTGCCAGCAGGGTACAGGGCGTGAACACTGAAGCTTTCTTT,TRBJ1-1,-,once,TRBV27
CASSAGPRGKGNTIYF,TGTGCCAGCAGCGCGGGACCGCGCGGAAAAGGGAACACCATATATTTT,TRBJ1-3,-,-,TRBV14
CASSLTGGEQFF,TGTGCCAGCAGCTTAACAGGCGGCGAGCAGTTCTTC,TRBJ2-1,-,-,TRBV7-3
CAILYGYTF,TGTGCCATCCTTTATGGCTACACCTTC,TRBJ1-2,-,once,TRBV6-5
CASSQHSENIQYF,TGCGCCAGCAGCCAGCACAGTGAAAACATTCAGTACTTC,TRBJ2-4,-,-,TRBV4-1
CASSVAEGASSYEQYF,TGTGCCAGCAGCGTAGCTGAGGGCGCGAGCTCCTACGAGCAGTACTTC,TRBJ2-7,-,-,TRBV9
CASSVAYERANVLTF,TGTGCCAGCAGCGTAGCATACGAGCGGGCCAACGTCCTGACTTTC,TRBJ2-6,-,-,TRBV9
CASSLSGTSGFTSTDTQYF,TGTGCCAGCAGCTTATCCGGGACTAGCGGGTTCACTAGCACAGATACGCAGTATTTT,TRBJ2-3,-,-,TRBV12-1
CASSLGQGGYTF,TGTGCCAGCAGCTTAGGACAGGGAGGCTACACCTTC,TRBJ1-2,-,few,TRBV13
CASSLAGGSTDTQYF,TGCGCCAGCAGCTTGGCTGGAGGGAGCACAGATACGCAGTATTTT,TRBJ2-3,-,-,TRBV5-1
CASSWGGTEAFF,TGTGCCAGCAGCTGGGGGGGGACTGAAGCTTTCTTT,TRBJ1-1,-,-,TRBV5-6
CASSHGGRTYEQYF,TGTGCCAGCAGCCACGGTGGGAGGACCTACGAGCAGTACTTC,TRBJ2-7,-,-,TRBV7-6
CASSYSIWDRGNEQFF,TGTGCCAGCAGTTACTCCATCTGGGACAGGGGGAATGAGCAGTTCTTC,TRBJ2-1,TRBD1,-,TRBV6-6
CASSLIPGDFREAFF,TGTGCCAGCAGCTTGATACCAGGGGATTTCCGGGAAGCTTTCTTT,TRBJ1-1,-,-,TRBV5-6
CASSYSQGDRGSPLHF,TGTGCCAGCAGTTACTCTCAGGGGGACAGGGGTTCACCCCTCCACTTT,TRBJ1-6,TRBD1,-,TRBV6-5
CASSQENSEEQFF,TGCGCCAGCAGCCAGGAAAATAGCGAAGAGCAGTTCTTC,TRBJ2-1,-,once,TRBV4-1
CAIPSSGNPNYGYTF,TGTGCCATCCCTTCTTCCGGGAACCCTAACTATGGCTACACCTTC,TRBJ1-2,-,-,TRBV10-3
CATHVQGFRADTQYF,TGTGCCACCCACGTTCAGGGGTTTCGGGCAGATACGCAGTATTTT,TRBJ2-3,-,-,TRBV27
CASSTRGGSYNSPLHF,TGTGCCAGCAGTACCCGGGGGGGCTCCTATAATTCACCCCTCCACTTT,TRBJ1-6,-,-,TRBV27
CASSLIAGGIYNEQFF,TGTGCCAGCAGCTTAATAGCGGGGGGAATCTACAATGAGCAGTTCTTC,TRBJ2-1,TRBD2,-,TRBV7-2
CASSITGGETQYF,TGTGCCAGCAGTATCACAGGGGGAGAGACCCAGTACTTC,TRBJ2-5,TRBD1,-,TRBV27
CASSESLAEETQYF,TGCGCCAGCAGTGAGAGCCTAGCGGAAGAGACCCAGTACTTC,TRBJ2-5,TRBD2,-,TRBV10-1
CASSQALNYGQYF,TGCGCCAGCAGCCAAGCCCTAAACTATGGGCAGTACTTC,TRBJ2-7,-,-,TRBV4-1
CATQSPDSSGNTIYF,TGTGCCACCCAAAGCCCGGACAGCTCTGGAAACACCATATATTTT,TRBJ1-3,-,once,TRBV15
CASSQGFPGYNSPLHF,TGCGCCAGCAGCCAAGGATTTCCGGGGTATAATTCACCCCTCCACTTT,TRBJ1-6,-,once,TRBV4-1
CASRRTPVDTEAFF,TGTGCCAGCAGAAGGACACCCGTGGACACTGAAGCTTTCTTT,TRBJ1-1,-,-,TRBV9
CAWKGGPDTGELFF,TGTGCCTGGAAGGGGGGGCCGGACACCGGGGAGCTGTTTTTT,TRBJ2-2,-,-,TRBV30
CASSLQDRRKLFF,TGTGCCAGTAGTTTACAGGATAGGCGGAAACTGTTTTTT,TRBJ1-4,-,few,TRBV19
CASSIPGVGNTEAFF,TGTGCCAGTAGTATTCCCGGGGTGGGGAACACTGAAGCTTTCTTT,TRBJ1-1,-,once,TRBV19
CASCAVPLYEQYF,TGTGCCAGCTGTGCGGTCCCCCTCTACGAGCAGTACTTC,TRBJ2-7,-,-,TRBV6-1
CASSPGGASTDTQYF,TGTGCCAGCAGCCCCGGTGGGGCCAGCACAGATACGCAGTATTTT,TRBJ2-3,-,few,TRBV4-2
CASSVWDSNTGELFF,TGTGCCAGCAGCGTGTGGGACAGTAACACCGGGGAGCTGTTTTTT,TRBJ2-2,TRBD1,-,TRBV9
CASSMRGGSYNEQFF,TGTGCCAGTAGTATGCGGGGGGGAAGCTACAATGAGCAGTTCTTC,TRBJ2-1,TRBD2,-,TRBV19
CASSIQAFGNTEAFF,TGTGCCAGTAGTATACAGGCTTTTGGGAACACTGAAGCTTTCTTT,TRBJ1-1,-,-,TRBV19
CASRDRDRGNF,TGTGCCAGCAGGGACCGGGACAGGGGGAACTTC,TRBJ2-4,TRBD1,-,TRBV2
CASSPTGEVQPQHF,TGTGCCAGCAGCCCGACAGGGGAGGTCCAGCCCCAGCATTTT,TRBJ1-5,TRBD1,-,TRBV7-9
CASQIGPNTEAFF,TGTGCCAGCCAGATTGGGCCGAACACTGAAGCTTTCTTT,TRBJ1-1,-,-,TRBV27
CASSPDSREQYF,TGTGCCAGCAGTCCCGACAGCCGTGAGCAGTACTTC,TRBJ2-7,-,-,TRBV7-3
CAIRAPDSFSGNTIYF,TGTGCCATCAGGGCACCAGATTCTTTCTCTGGAAACACCATATATTTT,TRBJ1-3,-,-,TRBV10-3
CASSPQTEGNTIYF,TGTGCCAGCAGCCCTCAGACAGAAGGAAACACCATATATTTT,TRBJ1-3,-,-,TRBV6-6
CASSPPSSPGELFF,TGTGCCAGCAGCCCTCCTAGCTCCCCCGGGGAGCTGTTTTTT,TRBJ2-2,-,-,TRBV9
CASSPTRSNTEAFF,TGTGCCAGCAGCCCGACACGGTCGAACACTGAAGCTTTCTTT,TRBJ1-1,-,-,TRBV14
CASSVGTGGGYTF,TGTGCCAGCAGCGTAGGGACCGGGGGGGGCTACACCTTC,TRBJ1-2,-,-,TRBV9
CASSVVSGVLETQYF,TGTGCCAGCAGCGTAGTGTCAGGGGTACTGGAGACCCAGTACTTC,TRBJ2-5,-,-,TRBV9
CASSVTGGPPGTDTQYF,TGTGCTAGCAGCGTGACGGGGGGCCCCCCTGGCACAGATACGCAGTATTTT,TRBJ2-3,-,once,TRBV7-7